The 18 T cell receptor beta chains presented below share a single source sample, sequenced in a study of cytomegalovirus exposure and HLA in healthy donors. PCR amplification relied on 60 Vbeta primers (plus 13 Jbeta primers). Here immunoSEQ multiplex PCR was the method, and the copy in TCRdb shows in-frame clones only, minus some. Here the sample spans fewer than 120,000 clones, approximately 82% being singletons. Sequencing was done on a sample of PBMCs. The receptors were sampled from a man aged 30-40 years in good health and CMV-seropositive.

The chain links TRBV6-5 to TRBJ1-5; the D gene is possibly TRBD1 (6 bases). V lost 10 bases, J lost 4 bases, and 11 bases lay in between. Germline loops: CDR1 MNHEY, CDR2 SVGAGI. The CDR3 runs to 12 residues. The CDR3 loop reads CAIGQLNQPQHF. The CDR3 coding sequence is TGTGCCATCGGACAGCTAAATCAGCCCCAGCATTTT.

This chain uses TRBV14 with TRBJ2-1; possibly TRBD2 for D (6 bases). The V end was cut by 2 bases, the J end by 6 bases, with 11 bases between. The CDR3 is made up of 14 amino acids. Germline assignment: CDR1 SGHDN and CDR2 FVKESK. The CDR3 protein is CASSQPGLPNEQFF. The CDR3 bases are TGTGCCAGCAGCCAACCGGGACTTCCCAATGAGCAGTTCTTC.

V gene TRBV14 combines with J gene TRBJ2-5, with TRBD2 matching over 10 bases. The J segment lost 3 bases and the V segment lost 0 bases, leaving 10 bases of the junction unmatched. This CDR3 region has 18 residues. Germline CDR1 reads SGHDN; CDR2 reads FVKESK. The CDR3 spells CASSQDSLAGDTKETQYF. The CDR3 region has the DNA TGTGCCAGCAGCCAAGATTCTCTAGCGGGGGACACGAAAGAGACCCAGTACTTC.

This chain uses TRBV11-3 with TRBJ2-3, with D possibly TRBD1 on 5 matching bases. CDR1 and CDR2 from the germline V gene are SGHNT and YENEEA. The ends were cut back, 1 base at V and 3 bases at J, with 11 bases in the middle. The length of the CDR3 is 15 residues. The CDR3 DNA is TGTGCCAGCAGCTTAGGGGGCTCCAAAACAGATACGCAGTATTTT. Encoded protein: CASSLGGSKTDTQYF.

This chain connects TRBV2 to TRBJ1-4, with 9 bases identical to TRBD1. The trim removed 7 bases at V and 5 bases at J, leaving 5 bases unmatched. Per germline, CDR1 SNHLY and CDR2 FYNNEI. The CDR3 extends over 14 amino acids. The CDR3 sequence: CASKIQGANEKLFF. CDR3 DNA sequence: TGTGCCAGCAAGATACAGGGGGCGAATGAAAAACTGTTTTTT.

V is TRBV5-8 and J is TRBJ2-3; TRBD1 agrees at 8 bases. Germline loops: CDR1 SGHTS, CDR2 YDEGEE. Trimming cost V 4 bases and J 5 bases; bases outside gene matches: 6. This CDR3 has 14 amino acids. CDR3 sequence reads: CASSLGQGRDTQYF. The CDR3 bases are TGTGCCAGCAGCCTAGGACAGGGAAGAGATACGCAGTATTTT.

V and J are TRBV5-4 and TRBJ1-1; D uncertain. CDR1 and CDR2 (germline): SGHNT, YYREEE (reference sequence). Trimming left V 4 bases short and J 11 bases short, with 18 bases between. The CDR3 extends over 13 amino acids. The CDR3 bases are TGTGCCAGCAGCCTTGGGCCCGGTAGGGAGGCTTTCTTT. Translating gives CASSLGPGREAFF.

This clone was seen more than once but under ten times. This rearrangement joins TRBV5-1 to TRBJ2-3, with 15 bases lining up with TRBD2. The CDR3 sequence is 17 residues long. Losses at the gene ends were 3 bases for V and 0 bases for J; bases not matched to a gene: 2. Germline CDR1 reads SGHRS; CDR2 reads YFSETQ. CDR3 loop: CASSSGTSGRSTDTQYF. The CDR3 coding sequence is TGCGCCAGCAGCTCGGGGACTAGCGGGAGGAGCACAGATACGCAGTATTTT.

The chain joins TRBV28 to TRBJ1-3, with D maybe TRBD1 (6 bases). Trimming cost V 7 bases and J 4 bases, with 14 bases left between them. This CDR3 spans 14 amino acids. Germline CDR1 reads MDHEN; CDR2 reads SYDVKM. Written as DNA, the CDR3 is TGTGCCAGCACCTCAGGGGTGTTAGGAAACACCATATATTTT. It encodes CASTSGVLGNTIYF.

The gene calls are TRBV7-9 and TRBJ1-3; TRBD1 is a possible D gene (5 bases). Per germline, CDR1 SEHNR and CDR2 FQNEAQ (reference sequence). This CDR3 region has 15 residues. Trimming shortened V by 4 bases and J by 2 bases, and 12 bases separated the two germline ends. The chain's CDR3 is CASSSGRVAGNTIYF. CDR3 bases: TGTGCCAGCAGCTCCGGCAGGGTAGCTGGAAACACCATATATTTT.

This clone was seen just once. The rearrangement joins TRBV19 to TRBJ1-5, with D perhaps matching TRBD1 (6 bases). The CDR3 runs 13 residues. Trimming pared 4 bases from V and 4 bases from J, leaving 8 bases between. The V gene's germline CDR1 is LNHDA and CDR2 SQIVND (reference sequence). The DNA for the CDR3 is TGTGCCAGTAGTACTCAGGGGAATCAGCCCCAGCATTTT. Protein sequence: CASSTQGNQPQHF.

V usage is TRBV6-5 and J usage is TRBJ2-3; weak D call: TRBD1 (5 bases). The V gene lost 0 bases and the J gene lost 3 bases, with 10 bases spanning the gap. This CDR3 is 15 amino acids long. Germline-derived CDR1 and CDR2 are MNHEY and SVGAGI. The CDR3 DNA reads as TGTGCCAGCAGTTACTCGACAGTGGGGACAGATACGCAGTATTTT. It is translated as CASSYSTVGTDTQYF.

The rearrangement links TRBV5-1 to TRBJ2-2; D might be TRBD2 (6 bases). V was shortened by 4 bases and J by 5 bases, with 21 bases between the two germline ends. The CDR3 has 17 amino acids. Germline CDR1 reads SGHRS; CDR2 reads YFSETQ. DNA of the CDR3: TGCGCCAGCAGCCTCGTGGAGGGGTCCATTTCTACCGGGGAGCTGTTTTTT. The encoded protein is CASSLVEGSISTGELFF.

The chain has TRBV5-4 and TRBJ2-6, with D hard to call. CDR1 and CDR2 (germline): SGHNT, YYREEE (reference sequence). The CDR3 extends over 16 amino acids. V lost 4 bases, J lost 4 bases, and 15 bases lay in between. The CDR3 here is CASSPYSILGANVLTF. The CDR3 DNA reads TGTGCCAGCAGCCCATACTCAATCCTCGGGGCCAACGTCCTGACTTTC.

This sequence joins TRBV4-3 and TRBJ2-7; 12 nucleotides agree with TRBD2. Germline assignment: CDR1 LGHNA and CDR2 YSLEER. This CDR3 contains 15 residues. The junction had 6 bases not matched to a gene; V was cut back by 6 bases and J by 3 bases. CDR3 sequence: CASRFLAGGLYEQYF. CDR3 DNA: TGCGCCAGCAGGTTCCTAGCGGGGGGGCTCTACGAGCAGTACTTC.

This clone was seen only once. J is TRBJ2-7 and V is TRBV4-3, with a tentative D call TRBD2 (7 bases). The CDR3 is 15 residues long. The germline V gene encodes CDR1 LGHNA and CDR2 YSLEER. Deletions cut 0 bases from V and 2 bases from J, with 11 bases between. CDR3 loop: CASSQERGATYEQYF. The CDR3 nucleotides are TGCGCCAGCAGCCAAGAACGGGGGGCCACCTACGAGCAGTACTTC.

This sequence joins TRBV5-1 and TRBJ2-2; 8 nucleotides agree with TRBD1. V shed 5 bases, J shed 1 base, and the junction held 7 bases outside the gene matches. The CDR3 spans 16 residues. The germline V gene encodes CDR1 SGHRS and CDR2 YFSETQ. DNA of the CDR3: TGCGCCAGCAGTCAATCCGGGACAGGGAACACCGGGGAGCTGTTTTTT. It codes for CASSQSGTGNTGELFF.

CDR3 DNA sequence: TGTGCCAGCAGCCCGGACAATGAAAACATTCAGTACTTC. This encodes CASSPDNENIQYF. The rearrangement joins TRBV5-4 to TRBJ2-4; weak D call: TRBD1 (5 bases). This CDR3 comprises 13 residues. V lost 4 bases and J lost 5, with 10 bases in between. Germline V gene sequence: CDR1 SGHNT, CDR2 YYREEE (reference sequence).